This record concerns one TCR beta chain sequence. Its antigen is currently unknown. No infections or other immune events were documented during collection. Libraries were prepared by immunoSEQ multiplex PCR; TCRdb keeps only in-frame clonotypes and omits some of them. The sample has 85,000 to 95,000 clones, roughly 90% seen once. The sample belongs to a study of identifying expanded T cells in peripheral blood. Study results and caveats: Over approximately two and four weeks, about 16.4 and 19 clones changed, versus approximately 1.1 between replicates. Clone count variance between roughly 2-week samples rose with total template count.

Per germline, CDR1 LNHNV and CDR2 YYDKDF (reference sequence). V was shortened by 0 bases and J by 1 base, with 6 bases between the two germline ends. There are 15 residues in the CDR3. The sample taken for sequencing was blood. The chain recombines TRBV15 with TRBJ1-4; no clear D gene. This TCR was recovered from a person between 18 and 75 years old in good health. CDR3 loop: CATSRDHKTNEKLFF. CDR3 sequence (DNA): TGTGCCACCAGCAGAGATCACAAAACTAATGAAAAACTGTTTTTT.